This TCR beta chain was found in a study of blood T cell repertoires in COVID-19. Study information: Italy, Spain and the United States were the sources of the convalescent and acute COVID-19 samples. Nucleic acid was either cDNA or gDNA, and it came from T cells, B-cell-depleted T cells, or PBMCs.

Germline V gene data show CDR1 as SGHVS and CDR2 as FQNEAQ. The CDR3 is 13 amino acids. Deletions cut 6 bases from V and 1 base from J, with 7 bases between. This clone was recorded a few times. Source study methods: Estimation of nucleated cell counts relied on the amplification of reference gene primers. Using immunoSEQ multiplex PCR, the repertoire was profiled, and TCRdb retains in-frame clones only, with some absent. The D gene and trimming were derived from the DNA, and the V and J assignments and clone size from that table. The sample consists of over 110,000 clones, approximately 88% of them appearing once.

The chain joins TRBV7-8 to TRBJ1-5; weak D call: TRBD1 (5 bases). The receptor was isolated from a human donor in a cohort sampled during active COVID-19. Material for sequencing was peripheral blood. The CDR3 spells CASRGGSNQPQHF. The CDR3 DNA follows: TGTGCCAGCAGGGGGGGGAGCAATCAGCCCCAGCATTTT.